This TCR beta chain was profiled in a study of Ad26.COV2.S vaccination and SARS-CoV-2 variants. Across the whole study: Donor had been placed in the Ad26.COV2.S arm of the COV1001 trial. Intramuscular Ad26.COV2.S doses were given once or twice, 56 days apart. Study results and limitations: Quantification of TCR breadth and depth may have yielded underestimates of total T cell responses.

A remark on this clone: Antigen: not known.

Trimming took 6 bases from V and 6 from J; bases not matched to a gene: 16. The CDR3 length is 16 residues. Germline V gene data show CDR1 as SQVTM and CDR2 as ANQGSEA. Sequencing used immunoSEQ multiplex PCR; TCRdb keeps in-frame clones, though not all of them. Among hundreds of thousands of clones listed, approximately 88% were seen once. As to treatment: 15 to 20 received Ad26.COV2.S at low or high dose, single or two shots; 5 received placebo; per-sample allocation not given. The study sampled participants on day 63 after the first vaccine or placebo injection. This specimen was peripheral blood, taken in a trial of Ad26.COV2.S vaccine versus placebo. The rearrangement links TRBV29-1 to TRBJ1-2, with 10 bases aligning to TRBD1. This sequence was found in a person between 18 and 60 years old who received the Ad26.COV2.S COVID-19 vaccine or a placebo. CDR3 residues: CSVTGTGAVGGNGYTF. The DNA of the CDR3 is TGCAGCGTGACCGGGACAGGGGCTGTCGGGGGGAATGGCTACACCTTC.